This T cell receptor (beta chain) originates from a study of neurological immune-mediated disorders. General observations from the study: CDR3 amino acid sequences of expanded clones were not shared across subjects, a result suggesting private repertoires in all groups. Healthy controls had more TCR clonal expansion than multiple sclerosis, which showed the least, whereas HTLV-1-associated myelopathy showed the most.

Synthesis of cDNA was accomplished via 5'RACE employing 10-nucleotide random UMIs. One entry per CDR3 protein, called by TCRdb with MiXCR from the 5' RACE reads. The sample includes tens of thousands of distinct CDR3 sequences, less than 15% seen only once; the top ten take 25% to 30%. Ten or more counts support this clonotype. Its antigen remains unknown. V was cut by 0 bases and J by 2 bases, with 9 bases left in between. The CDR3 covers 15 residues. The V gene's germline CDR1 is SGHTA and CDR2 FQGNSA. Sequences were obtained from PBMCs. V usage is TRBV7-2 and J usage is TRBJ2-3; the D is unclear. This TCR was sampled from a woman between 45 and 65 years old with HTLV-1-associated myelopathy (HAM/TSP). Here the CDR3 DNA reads TGTGCCAGCAGCTTAGCCCCGGGTCACACAGATACGCAGTATTTT. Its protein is CASSLAPGHTDTQYF.